This T cell receptor (beta chain) was retrieved from a study of prognosis after radiotherapy for stage I lung cancer. Study-level information: Therapy given concurrently with stereotactic body radiotherapy reached no patient.

This clonotype was found many times. What it binds is unknown. Study-wide findings and caveats: After stereotactic body radiation therapy, patients with later distant metastases showed lower Shannon entropy. Usage of the TRBV and TRBJ genes (in patients with versus without metastases) was reportedly different.

Patients were all node-negative on CT and PET/CT, lacking prior chemotherapy, radiotherapy or other malignancies. This CDR3 contains 14 residues. Germline CDR1 reads KGHSH; CDR2 reads LQKENI. The V end lost 6 bases, the J end lost 4 bases, and 13 bases lay between the germline ends. Two-round multiplex PCR, the amplification method, yielded TCR beta CDR3 from genomic DNA. Round one of PCR was performed, and it used primers specific to each TRBV and TRBJ gene. Each CDR3 protein is one row after TCRdb ran MiXCR on the multiplex PCR reads. The sample gives over 15,000 distinct CDR3 sequences, approximately 46% of which show up once; around a third is in the top ten.

The sequenced sample was PBMCs, obtained before or after stereotactic body radiation therapy (not recorded which). This chain links TRBV18 with TRBJ2-1; no clear D gene. This TCR was recovered from a donor over 45 with non-small cell lung cancer. The CDR3 sequence: CASSVLREYNEQFF. The CDR3 DNA follows: TGTGCCAGCTCGGTTTTAAGAGAATACAATGAGCAGTTCTTC.